Listed below are T cell receptor beta chains from one sample, sequenced in a study of a mutant IDH1 vaccine in newly diagnosed glioma. The repertoire was sequenced with immunoSEQ multiplex PCR; TCRdb's copy has only in-frame clones and lacks some. The sample gives about 26,000 clones, 75% to 90% of which show up once; around 29% is in the top ten. Antigens for these TCRs are unknown. Sample: PBMCs, taken from a glioma patient whose treatment included an IDH1 peptide vaccine. These receptors came from a man aged 25-45 years with glioma. Each CDR3 is given with its conserved first and last residue. A D gene is named only where the DNA matches it firmly. Clone sizes are given selectively: once, few, many, or a class where the clone is expanded.

v_gene	d_gene	abundance	j_gene	CDR3nt	CDR3aa
TRBV7-9	TRBD1	-	TRBJ1-2	TGTGCCAGCAGGCCAGGACAGGTTCGGTATGGCTACACCTTC	CASRPGQVRYGYTF
TRBV27	-	-	TRBJ1-1	TGTGCCAGCAGTCCCGTGAAGTACGGGTCCATGAACACTGAAGCTTTCTTT	CASSPVKYGSMNTEAFF
TRBV7-9	-	-	TRBJ2-7	TGTGCCAGCAGTCTCGGCGAACAGGAGGCATTATTAGAGCAGTACTTC	CASSLGEQEALLEQYF
TRBV2	TRBD1	-	TRBJ1-3	TGTGCCAGCAGTGAAGCACAGGGGTCCGGAAACACCATATATTTT	CASSEAQGSGNTIYF
TRBV15	TRBD1	-	TRBJ1-5	TGTGCCACCAGCAGAGAAAGACAGGGAGGCCAGCCCCAGCATTTT	CATSRERQGGQPQHF
TRBV5-6	TRBD2	once	TRBJ2-2	TGTGCCAGCAGCACACGACTAGCGGGGGGCGACACCGGGGAGCTGTTTTTT	CASSTRLAGGDTGELFF
TRBV11-3	TRBD1	once	TRBJ2-1	TGTGCCAGCAGCACCCTCTTGGACAGGGACTACAATGAGCAGTTCTTC	CASSTLLDRDYNEQFF
TRBV19	-	once	TRBJ2-7	TGTGCCAGTAGTGGGGACATTCGGGAGCAGTACTTC	CASSGDIREQYF
TRBV30	-	-	TRBJ1-1	TGTGCCTGGCTCAGAGGGTACGCTGAAGCTTTCTTT	CAWLRGYAEAFF
TRBV28	-	-	TRBJ1-1	TGTGCCAGTGGGACCTGGGGGGAAGGGGCTGAAGCTTTCTTT	CASGTWGEGAEAFF
TRBV7-2	-	-	TRBJ2-7	TGTGCCAGCAGCCCAAGGGGGGGTGCATACGAGCAGTACTTC	CASSPRGGAYEQYF
TRBV5-6	-	-	TRBJ2-2	TGTGCCAGCAGCTTTGGGACCGCGAACACCGGGGAGCTGTTTTTT	CASSFGTANTGELFF
TRBV7-7	-	-	TRBJ2-2	TGTGCCAGCAGCTTGTCACAAAACACCGGGGAGCTGTTTTTT	CASSLSQNTGELFF
TRBV9	TRBD1	-	TRBJ2-7	TGTGCCAGCAGCGTAGACAGGGGAGTGAGGGTCGAGCAGTACTTC	CASSVDRGVRVEQYF
TRBV20-1	-	-	TRBJ2-7	TGCAGTGCTGGGGGGTCGGAAAAGCAGTACTTC	CSAGGSEKQYF
TRBV2	-	-	TRBJ1-3	TGTGCCAGCAGTGGGACAGAGCTAAACAGAAACACCATATATTTT	CASSGTELNRNTIYF
TRBV27	-	-	TRBJ1-1	TGTGCCAGCAGTTTATGGTCAGGGATGATGAACACTGAAGCTTTCTTT	CASSLWSGMMNTEAFF
TRBV30	-	few	TRBJ1-1	TGTGCCTGGGGCTTGGAAGGGAACACTGAAGCTTTCTTT	CAWGLEGNTEAFF